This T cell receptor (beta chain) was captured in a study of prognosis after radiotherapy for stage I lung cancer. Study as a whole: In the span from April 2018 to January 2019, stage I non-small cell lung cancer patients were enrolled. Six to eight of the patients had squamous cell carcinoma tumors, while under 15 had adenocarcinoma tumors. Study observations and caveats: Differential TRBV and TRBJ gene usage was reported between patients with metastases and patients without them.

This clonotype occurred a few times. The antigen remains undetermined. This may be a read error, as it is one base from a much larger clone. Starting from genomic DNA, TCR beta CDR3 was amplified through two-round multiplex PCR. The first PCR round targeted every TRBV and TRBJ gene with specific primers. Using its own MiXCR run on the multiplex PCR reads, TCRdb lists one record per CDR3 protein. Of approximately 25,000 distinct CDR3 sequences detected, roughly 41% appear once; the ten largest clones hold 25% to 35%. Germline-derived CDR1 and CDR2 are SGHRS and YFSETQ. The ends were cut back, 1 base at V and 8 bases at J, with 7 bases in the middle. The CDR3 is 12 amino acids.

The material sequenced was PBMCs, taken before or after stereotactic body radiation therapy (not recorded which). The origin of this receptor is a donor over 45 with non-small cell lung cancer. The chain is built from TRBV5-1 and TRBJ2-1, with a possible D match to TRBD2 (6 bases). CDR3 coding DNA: TGCGCCAGCAGCTTGACGGGGGATGAGCAGTTCTTC. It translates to CASSLTGDEQFF.